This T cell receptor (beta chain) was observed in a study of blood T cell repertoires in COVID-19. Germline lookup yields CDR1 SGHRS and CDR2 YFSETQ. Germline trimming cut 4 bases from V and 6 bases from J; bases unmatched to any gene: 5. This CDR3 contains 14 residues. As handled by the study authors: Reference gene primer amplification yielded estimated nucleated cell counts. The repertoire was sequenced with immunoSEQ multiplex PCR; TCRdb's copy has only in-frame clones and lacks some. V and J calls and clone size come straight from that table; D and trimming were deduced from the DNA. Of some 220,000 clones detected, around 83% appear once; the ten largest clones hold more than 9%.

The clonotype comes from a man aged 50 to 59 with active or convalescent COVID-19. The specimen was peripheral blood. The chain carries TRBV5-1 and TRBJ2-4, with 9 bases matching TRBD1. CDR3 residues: CASSPGQGGNIQYF. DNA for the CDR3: TGCGCCAGCAGCCCGGGACAGGGAGGAAACATTCAGTACTTC.